This TCR beta chain was captured by sequencing in a study of blood T cell repertoires in COVID-19. About the study: Sites across the United States, Italy and Spain contributed samples from acute and convalescent COVID-19.

The CDR3 consists of 14 residues. The germline gives CDR1 LNHNV, CDR2 YYDKDF (reference sequence). V was clipped by 3 bases and J by 7 bases, with 12 bases between them. Generated by immunoSEQ multiplex PCR, the TCRdb table keeps only in-frame clones and is missing some. The data show about 220,000 clones, 82% seen once. The J gene is TRBJ2-2, the V gene TRBV15; D possibly corresponds to TRBD1 (5 bases). The sequence came from a woman aged 55-70 years who had recovered from COVID-19. The sample comprised PBMCs or T cells enriched from blood (not recorded which). DNA of the CDR3: TGTGCCACCAGCAGGGACCTGGGGCACGGGGAGCTGTTTTTT. Protein product: CATSRDLGHGELFF.